These 11 T cell receptor beta chains were all obtained from the same sample, sequenced in a study of blood T cell repertoires in COVID-19. Assay used: immunoSEQ multiplex PCR; TCRdb lists only in-frame clones, some missing. The sample consists of over 200,000 clones, around 90% of them appearing once. The source material was peripheral blood. The receptors originated from a young man with COVID-19, enrolled during active disease.

This clone was counted once. The V and J genes are TRBV7-8 and TRBJ2-3; 9 nucleotides match TRBD2. The ends lost 6 bases at V and 0 bases at J; junction bases unmatched: 10. In germline, CDR1 is SGHVS, CDR2 FQNEAQ. This CDR3 spans 17 amino acids. CDR3 nucleotide sequence: TGTGCCAGCAGGGTCACGTTAGCGGGAGTTAGCACAGATACGCAGTATTTT. It translates to CASRVTLAGVSTDTQYF. The full variable domain, in which reference TRBV7-8 and TRBJ2-3 provide the parts outside the CDR3, is GAGVSQSPRYKVAKRGQDVALRCDPISGHVSLFWYQQALGQGPEFLTYFQNEAQLDKSGLPSDRFFAERPEGSVSTLKIQRTQQEDSAVYLCASRVTLAGVSTDTQYFGPGTRLTVL.

The CDR3, as DNA: TGCGCCAGCAGCGGCAGGGATTTGGACACTGAAGCTTTCTTT. Protein product: CASSGRDLDTEAFF. V gene TRBV5-1 combines with J gene TRBJ1-1, with D maybe TRBD1 (5 bases). Germline-derived CDR1 and CDR2 are SGHRS and YFSETQ. V shed 4 bases and J shed 3 bases, with 13 bases lying between them. This CDR3 spans 14 amino acids.

The chain links TRBV5-5 to TRBJ1-3; D is possibly TRBD1 (6 bases). The CDR3 is 16 amino acids. In germline, CDR1 is SGHKS, CDR2 YYEKEE (reference sequence). V lost 0 bases, J lost 0 bases, and 10 bases lay in between. For the CDR3, the DNA is TGTGCCAGCAGCTTGGGGGACACAGGCTCTGGAAACACCATATATTTT. Translating gives CASSLGDTGSGNTIYF. Using reference TRBV5-5 and TRBJ1-3 for the parts outside the CDR3, the full variable domain is DAGVTQSPTHLIKTRGQQVTLRCSPISGHKSVSWYQQVLGQGPQFIFQYYEKEERGRGNFPDRFSARQFPNYSSELNVNALLLGDSALYLCASSLGDTGSGNTIYFGEGSWLTVV.

CDR3 loop: CASSPPHPGQGLDGELFF. In DNA, the CDR3 is TGTGCCAGCTCACCACCCCACCCGGGGCAGGGGCTGGACGGGGAGCTGTTTTTT. This chain connects TRBV18 to TRBJ2-2; D might be TRBD1 (6 bases). Deletions cut 0 bases from V and 7 bases from J, with 21 bases between. The CDR3 extends over 18 amino acids. CDR1 KGHSH and CDR2 LQKENI come from the germline V gene.

The chain combines TRBV19 with TRBJ2-7, with D tentatively TRBD2 (6 bases). The germline CDR1 and CDR2 sequences are LNHDA and SQIVND (reference sequence). Trimming cost V 4 bases and J 3 bases, with 10 bases left between them. CDR3 length: 13 residues. The CDR3 bases are TGTGCCAGTAGTAGGGGCGGGAACTACGAGCAGTACTTC. Encoded protein: CASSRGGNYEQYF.

The chain uses TRBV28 and TRBJ2-2; 8 bases are a match to TRBD1. The CDR3 runs to 17 residues. CDR1 and CDR2 from the germline V gene are MDHEN and SYDVKM. Trimming took 6 bases from V and 0 from J; bases not matched to a gene: 9. CDR3 sequence reads: CASSPDRGFANTGELFF. CDR3 nucleotides: TGTGCCAGCAGCCCTGACAGGGGTTTCGCGAACACCGGGGAGCTGTTTTTT.

The CDR3, as DNA: TGTGCCAGCTCACCACCCCGGGACAGGGACACAGATACGCAGTATTTT. Residues: CASSPPRDRDTDTQYF. The rearrangement uses TRBV18 and TRBJ2-3; 9 bases map to TRBD1. The CDR3 sequence is 16 residues long. V gave up 0 bases and J gave up 2 bases; unmatched junction bases: 3. The V gene's germline CDR1 is KGHSH and CDR2 LQKENI.

The chain couples TRBV19 to TRBJ2-7; 7 bases line up with TRBD1. The CDR3 extends over 14 amino acids. With 3 bases clipped from V and 2 bases from J, the junction kept 4 bases outside the gene matches. CDR1 is LNHDA, CDR2 SQIVND, per germline (reference sequence). Here the CDR3 reads CASSIRGIPYEQYF. The CDR3, as DNA: TGTGCCAGTAGTATCAGGGGGATACCCTACGAGCAGTACTTC.

The CDR3 sequence is CASSQGQGSHNEQFF. CDR3 nucleotides: TGTGCCAGCAGCCAAGGGCAGGGATCCCACAATGAGCAGTTCTTC. V and J are TRBV3-1 (or the pseudogene TRBV3-2) and TRBJ2-1; a possible D gene is TRBD1 (5 bases). Germline CDR1 LGHDT, CDR2 YNNKEL (reference sequence). V lost 1 base, J lost 5 bases, and 12 bases lay in between. There are 15 residues in the CDR3.

In its sample, this clone was seen once. The J gene is TRBJ1-3, the V gene TRBV19; the D is unclear. The V end was cut by 2 bases, the J end by 2 bases, with 7 bases between. This CDR3 has 14 residues. CDR1 LNHDA and CDR2 SQIVND come from the germline V gene (reference sequence). For the CDR3, the DNA is TGTGCCAGTAGTATACTGGGCGCTGGAAACACCATATATTTT. This encodes CASSILGAGNTIYF.

The chain has TRBV5-6 and TRBJ1-5, with TRBD1 identical over 9 bases. This CDR3 is built from 15 residues. The germline CDR1 and CDR2 sequences are SGHDT and YYEEEE. V lost 1 base and J lost 2; bases outside the gene matches: 1. CDR3 coding DNA: TGTGCCAGCAGCTTGAGACAGGGGGGCAATCAGCCCCAGCATTTT. As protein: CASSLRQGGNQPQHF.